This paragraph covers one TCR beta chain sequence. What it recognizes is unknown. The sample belongs to a study of Graves' ophthalmopathy and Graves' hyperthyroidism. Study in general: No ophthalmopathy within 18 months of follow-up signified stable hyperthyroidism. Overall study results and limits: The blood repertoire also included most expanded thyroid clonotypes above 0.001 frequency. It was with about 68% sensitivity and approximately 75% specificity that the model predicted ophthalmopathy progression. Sensitivity of 87.88% and specificity of roughly 80% were achieved when a 13-signature model separated ophthalmopathy from stable hyperthyroidism.

The V gene lost 3 bases and the J gene lost 19 bases, with 16 bases spanning the gap. This CDR3 has 12 residues. Investigators amplified TCR beta CDR3 regions from RNA transcripts. HTBI-primed RT-PCR formed the first round, and a multiplex PCR formed the second. TCRdb passed the multiplex PCR reads through MiXCR, listing each CDR3 protein once. This table holds over a million distinct CDR3 sequences, about 36% found once. The chain carries TRBV12-3 or TRBV12-4 and TRBJ1-6; a weak D match, TRBD1 (5 bases). Sequencing used peripheral blood or thyroid tissue (not recorded which). This sequence originates from an adult man with Graves' hyperthyroidism. CDR3 region: CASSLRDRRLHF. The DNA of the CDR3 is TGTGCCAGCAGTTTGAGAGACAGACGCTTACACTTT.